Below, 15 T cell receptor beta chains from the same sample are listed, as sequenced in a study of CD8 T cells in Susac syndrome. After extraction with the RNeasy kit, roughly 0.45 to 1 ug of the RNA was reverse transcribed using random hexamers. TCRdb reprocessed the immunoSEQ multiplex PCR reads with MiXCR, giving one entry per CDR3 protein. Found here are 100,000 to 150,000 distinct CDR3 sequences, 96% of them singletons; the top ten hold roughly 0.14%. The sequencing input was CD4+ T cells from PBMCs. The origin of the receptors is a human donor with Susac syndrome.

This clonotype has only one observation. In nucleotides, the CDR3 is TGCAGCGCCTCGGACAGGGGGGATAACTATGGCTACACCTTC. Translated: CSASDRGDNYGYTF. V gene TRBV29-1 combines with J gene TRBJ1-2; 10 bases fit TRBD1. CDR3 size: 14 residues. V trimming: 7 bases; J trimming: 1 base; junction bases outside the gene matches: 6. Germline loops: CDR1 SQVTM, CDR2 ANQGSEA.

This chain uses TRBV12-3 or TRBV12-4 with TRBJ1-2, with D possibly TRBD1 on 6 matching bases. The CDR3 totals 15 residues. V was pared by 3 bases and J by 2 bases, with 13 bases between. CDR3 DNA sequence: TGTGCCAGCAGTTTCGGTGGGGGGGCCAACTATGGCTACACCTTC. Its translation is CASSFGGGANYGYTF.

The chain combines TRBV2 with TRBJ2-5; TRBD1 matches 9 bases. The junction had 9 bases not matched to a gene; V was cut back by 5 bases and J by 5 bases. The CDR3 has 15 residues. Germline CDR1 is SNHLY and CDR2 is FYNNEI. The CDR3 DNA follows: TGTGCCAGCAGTCCGGGACAGGGACAATGGGAGACCCAGTACTTC. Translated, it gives CASSPGQGQWETQYF. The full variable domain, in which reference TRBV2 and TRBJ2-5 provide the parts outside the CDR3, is EPEVTQTPSHQVTQMGQEVILRCVPISNHLYFYWYRQILGQKVEFLVSFYNNEISEKSEIFDDQFSVERPDGSNFTLKIRSTKLEDSAMYFCASSPGQGQWETQYFGPGTRLLVL.

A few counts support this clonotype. The CDR3 protein is CASRSTGTGELFF. CDR3 in DNA: TGTGCCAGCAGGTCCACAGGCACCGGGGAGCTGTTTTTT. V gene TRBV6-1 combines with J gene TRBJ2-2, with D maybe TRBD1 (5 bases). CDR3 length: 13 residues. Germline CDR1 MNHNS, CDR2 SASEGT. Between the trimmed V and J ends, which lost 6 bases and 4 bases, there was a span of 9 bases.

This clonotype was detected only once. CDR3 protein: CAWSFGLAGGGETQYF. CDR3 nucleotide sequence: TGTGCCTGGAGTTTCGGACTAGCGGGAGGAGGGGAGACCCAGTACTTC. V and J are TRBV30 and TRBJ2-5; 14 bases align to TRBD2. Germline assignment: CDR1 GTSNPN and CDR2 SVGIG (reference sequence). The length of the CDR3 is 16 residues. V lost 2 bases to trimming and J lost 5 bases; unmatched junction nucleotides: 7.

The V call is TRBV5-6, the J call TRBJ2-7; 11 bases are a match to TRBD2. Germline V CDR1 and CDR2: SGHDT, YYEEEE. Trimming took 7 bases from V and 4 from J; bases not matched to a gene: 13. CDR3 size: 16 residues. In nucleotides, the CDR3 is TGTGCCAGCGAATCCCAAGCTAGCGGGAGGTGGTACGAGCAGTACTTC. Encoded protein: CASESQASGRWYEQYF. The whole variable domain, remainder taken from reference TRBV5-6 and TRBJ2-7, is DAGVTQSPTHLIKTRGQQVTLRCSPKSGHDTVSWYQQALGQGPQFIFQYYEEEERQRGNFPDRFSGHQFPNYSSELNVNALLLGDSALYLCASESQASGRWYEQYFGPGTRLTVT.

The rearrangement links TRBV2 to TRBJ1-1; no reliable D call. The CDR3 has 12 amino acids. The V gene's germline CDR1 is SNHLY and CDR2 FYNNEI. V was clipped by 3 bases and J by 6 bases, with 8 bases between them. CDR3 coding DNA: TGTGCCAGCAGTGAGGGAAAGTCTGAAGCTTTCTTT. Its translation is CASSEGKSEAFF.

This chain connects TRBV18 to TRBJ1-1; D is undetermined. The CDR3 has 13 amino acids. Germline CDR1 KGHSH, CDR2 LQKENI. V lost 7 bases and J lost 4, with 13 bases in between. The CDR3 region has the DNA TGTGCCAGCTTCCCTCTTGTAGGCACTGAAGCTTTCTTT. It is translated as CASFPLVGTEAFF.

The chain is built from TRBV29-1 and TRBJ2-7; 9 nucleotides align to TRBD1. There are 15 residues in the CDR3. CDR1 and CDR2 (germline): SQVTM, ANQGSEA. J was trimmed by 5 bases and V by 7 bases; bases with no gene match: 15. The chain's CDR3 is CSARRIPGQGDEQYF. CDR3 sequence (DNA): TGCAGCGCCCGGCGAATCCCGGGACAGGGAGACGAGCAGTACTTC.

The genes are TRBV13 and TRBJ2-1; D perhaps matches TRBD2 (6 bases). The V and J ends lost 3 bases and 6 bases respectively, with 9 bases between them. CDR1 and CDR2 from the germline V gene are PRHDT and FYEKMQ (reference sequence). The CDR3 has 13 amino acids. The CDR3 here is CASSLTSFNEQFF. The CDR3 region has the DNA TGTGCCAGCAGCTTGACTAGTTTCAATGAGCAGTTCTTC.

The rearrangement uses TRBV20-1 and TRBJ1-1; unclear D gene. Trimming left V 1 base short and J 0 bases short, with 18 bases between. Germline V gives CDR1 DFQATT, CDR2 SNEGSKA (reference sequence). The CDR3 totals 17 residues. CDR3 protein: CSARGAGSGFMNTEAFF. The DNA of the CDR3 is TGCAGTGCTAGAGGCGCTGGGTCCGGGTTCATGAACACTGAAGCTTTCTTT.

CDR3 sequence (DNA): TGTGCCAGCACTCTAGCGGGAAGCTCCTACGAGCAGTACTTC. Translating it yields CASTLAGSSYEQYF. This sequence joins TRBV6-2 or TRBV6-3 and TRBJ2-7; 9 bases are a match to TRBD2. The V and J ends lost 7 bases and 0 bases, in that order; junction bases with no gene match: 4. The CDR3 sequence is 14 residues long. Per germline, CDR1 MNHEY and CDR2 SVGEGT.

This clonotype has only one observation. CDR3 loop: CASSHAGGFNQPQHF. CDR3 DNA: TGCGCCAGCAGCCATGCCGGGGGCTTCAATCAGCCCCAGCATTTT. The chain recombines TRBV4-1 with TRBJ1-5; weak D call: TRBD1 (6 bases). The V end was cut by 3 bases, the J end by 3 bases, with 12 bases between. The CDR3 consists of 15 residues. Germline V CDR1 and CDR2: MGHRA, YSYEKL.

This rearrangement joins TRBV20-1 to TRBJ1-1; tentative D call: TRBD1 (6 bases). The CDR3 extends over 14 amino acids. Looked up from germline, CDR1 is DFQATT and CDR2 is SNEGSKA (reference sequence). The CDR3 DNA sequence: TGCAGGGGACTGAAGGGGGGCCCGAACACTGAAGCTTTCTTT. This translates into CRGLKGGPNTEAFF.

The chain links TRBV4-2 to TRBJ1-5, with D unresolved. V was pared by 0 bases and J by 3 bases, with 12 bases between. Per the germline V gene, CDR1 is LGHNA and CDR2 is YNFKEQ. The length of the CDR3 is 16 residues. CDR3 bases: TGTGCCAGCAGCCAAGATTGGAACGGTTACAATCAGCCCCAGCATTTT. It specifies CASSQDWNGYNQPQHF.